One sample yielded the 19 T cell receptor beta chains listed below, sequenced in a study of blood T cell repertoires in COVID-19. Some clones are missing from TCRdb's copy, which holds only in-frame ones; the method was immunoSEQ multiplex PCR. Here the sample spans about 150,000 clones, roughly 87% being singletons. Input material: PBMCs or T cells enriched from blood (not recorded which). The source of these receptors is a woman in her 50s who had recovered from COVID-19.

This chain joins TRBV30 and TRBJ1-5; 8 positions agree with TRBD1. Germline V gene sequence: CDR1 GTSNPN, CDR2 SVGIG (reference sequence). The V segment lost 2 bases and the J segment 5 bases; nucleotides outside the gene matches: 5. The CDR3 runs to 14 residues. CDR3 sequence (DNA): TGTGCCTGGAGTCTCCAGGGGGCTCATCAGCCCCAGCATTTT. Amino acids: CAWSLQGAHQPQHF.

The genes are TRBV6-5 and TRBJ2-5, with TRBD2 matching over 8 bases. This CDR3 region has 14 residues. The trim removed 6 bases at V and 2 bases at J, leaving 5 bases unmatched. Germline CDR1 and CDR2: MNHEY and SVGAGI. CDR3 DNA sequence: TGTGCCAGCAGGCCGGGGGGGGCGCAAGAGACCCAGTACTTC. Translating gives CASRPGGAQETQYF.

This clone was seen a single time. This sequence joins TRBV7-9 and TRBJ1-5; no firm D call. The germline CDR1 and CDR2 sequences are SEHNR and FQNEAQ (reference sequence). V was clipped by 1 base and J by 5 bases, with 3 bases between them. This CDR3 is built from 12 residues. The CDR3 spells CASSLGDQPQHF. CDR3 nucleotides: TGTGCCAGCAGCTTAGGAGATCAGCCCCAGCATTTT. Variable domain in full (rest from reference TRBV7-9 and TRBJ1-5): DTGVSQNPRHKITKRGQNVTFRCDPISEHNRLYWYRQTLGQGPEFLTYFQNEAQLEKSRLLSDRFSAERPKGSFSTLEIQRTEQGDSAMYLCASSLGDQPQHFGDGTRLSIL.

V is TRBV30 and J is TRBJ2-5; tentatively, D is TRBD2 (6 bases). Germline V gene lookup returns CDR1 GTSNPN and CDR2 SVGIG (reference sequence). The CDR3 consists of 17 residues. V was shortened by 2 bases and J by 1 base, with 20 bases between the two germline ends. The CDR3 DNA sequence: TGTGCCTGGAGTCGAGCGCTGGGTTCCGGGAGCCAAGAGACCCAGTACTTC. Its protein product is CAWSRALGSGSQETQYF.

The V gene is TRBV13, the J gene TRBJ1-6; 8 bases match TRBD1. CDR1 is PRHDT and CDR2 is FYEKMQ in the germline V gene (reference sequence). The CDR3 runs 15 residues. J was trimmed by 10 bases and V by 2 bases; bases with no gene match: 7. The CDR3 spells CASSLTTGEYSPLHF. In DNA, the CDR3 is TGTGCCAGCAGCTTAACGACAGGGGAATACTCACCCCTCCACTTT.

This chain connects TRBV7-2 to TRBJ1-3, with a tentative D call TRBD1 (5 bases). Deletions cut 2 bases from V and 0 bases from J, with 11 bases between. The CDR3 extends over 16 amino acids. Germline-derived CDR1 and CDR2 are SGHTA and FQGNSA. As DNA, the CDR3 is TGTGCCAGCAGCTTAAAGGGGAGGAACTCTGGAAACACCATATATTTT. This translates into CASSLKGRNSGNTIYF.

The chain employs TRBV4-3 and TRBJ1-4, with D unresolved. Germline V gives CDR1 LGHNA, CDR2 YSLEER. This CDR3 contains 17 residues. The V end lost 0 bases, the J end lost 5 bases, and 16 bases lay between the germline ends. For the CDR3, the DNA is TGCGCCAGCAGCCAAGATCCGAATCCAGGATCAAATGAAAAACTGTTTTTT. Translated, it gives CASSQDPNPGSNEKLFF.

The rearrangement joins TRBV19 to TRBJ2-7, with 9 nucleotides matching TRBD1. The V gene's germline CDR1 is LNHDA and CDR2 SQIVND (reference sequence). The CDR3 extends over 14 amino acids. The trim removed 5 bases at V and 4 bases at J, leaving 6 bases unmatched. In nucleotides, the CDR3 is TGTGCCAGTAGTCAACACAGGGGGCATTACGAGCAGTACTTC. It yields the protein CASSQHRGHYEQYF.

CDR3 bases: TGTGCCAGCAGTTTCGGAGGGCCGCTCTCTGGGGCCAACGTCCTGACTTTC. Its protein is CASSFGGPLSGANVLTF. V and J are TRBV28 and TRBJ2-6; D may be TRBD2 (6 bases). Germline V gene lookup returns CDR1 MDHEN and CDR2 SYDVKM. The ends were cut back, 3 bases at V and 0 bases at J, with 12 bases in the middle. The CDR3 spans 17 residues.

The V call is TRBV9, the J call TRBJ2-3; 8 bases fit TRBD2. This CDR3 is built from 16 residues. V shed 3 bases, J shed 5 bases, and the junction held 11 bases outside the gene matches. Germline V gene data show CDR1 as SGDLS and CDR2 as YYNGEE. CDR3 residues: CASSASGSSLGDTQYF. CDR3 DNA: TGTGCCAGCAGCGCGAGCGGGAGCAGTCTCGGAGATACGCAGTATTTT.

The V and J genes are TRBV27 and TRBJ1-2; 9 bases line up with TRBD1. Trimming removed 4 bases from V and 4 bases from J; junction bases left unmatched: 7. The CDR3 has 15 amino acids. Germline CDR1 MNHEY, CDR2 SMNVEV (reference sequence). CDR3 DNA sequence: TGTGCCAGCAGTTCCGGACAGGGGCGCGGCTATGGCTACACCTTC. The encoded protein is CASSSGQGRGYGYTF.

This CDR3 is CASSVSLASGTQYF. The CDR3 nucleotides are TGTGCCAGCAGCGTATCCCTAGCGTCTGGTACGCAGTATTTT. The J gene is TRBJ2-3, the V gene TRBV9; maybe TRBD2 (6 bases). Germline CDR1 and CDR2: SGDLS and YYNGEE. The CDR3 covers 14 residues. V was trimmed by 1 base and J by 8 bases, leaving 14 bases between them.

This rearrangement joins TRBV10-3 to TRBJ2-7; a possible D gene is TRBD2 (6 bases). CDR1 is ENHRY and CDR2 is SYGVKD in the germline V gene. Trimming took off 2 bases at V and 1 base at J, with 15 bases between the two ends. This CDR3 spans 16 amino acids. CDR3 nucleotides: TGTGCCATCAGTGAGAGGTCGTCTAGCGATTCCTACGAGCAGTACTTC. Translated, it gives CAISERSSSDSYEQYF.

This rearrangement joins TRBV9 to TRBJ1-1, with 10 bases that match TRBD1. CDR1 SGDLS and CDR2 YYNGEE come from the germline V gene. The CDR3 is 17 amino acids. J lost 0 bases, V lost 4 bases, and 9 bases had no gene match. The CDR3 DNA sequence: TGTGCCAGCAGCCCTGGGACAGGGGTACGGATGAACACTGAAGCTTTCTTT. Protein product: CASSPGTGVRMNTEAFF.

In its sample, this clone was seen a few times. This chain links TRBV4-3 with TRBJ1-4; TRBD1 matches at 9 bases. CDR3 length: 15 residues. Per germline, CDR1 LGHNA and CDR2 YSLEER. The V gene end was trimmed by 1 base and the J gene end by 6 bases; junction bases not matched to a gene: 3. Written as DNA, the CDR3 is TGCGCCAGCAGCCAAGGGGGACAGGGCTATGAAAAACTGTTTTTT. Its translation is CASSQGGQGYEKLFF.

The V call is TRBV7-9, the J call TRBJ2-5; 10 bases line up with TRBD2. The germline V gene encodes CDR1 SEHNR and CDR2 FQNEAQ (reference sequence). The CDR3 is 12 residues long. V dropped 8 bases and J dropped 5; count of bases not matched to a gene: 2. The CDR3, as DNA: TGTGCCAGCGGACTAGCGGAGGAGACCCAGTACTTC. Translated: CASGLAEETQYF.

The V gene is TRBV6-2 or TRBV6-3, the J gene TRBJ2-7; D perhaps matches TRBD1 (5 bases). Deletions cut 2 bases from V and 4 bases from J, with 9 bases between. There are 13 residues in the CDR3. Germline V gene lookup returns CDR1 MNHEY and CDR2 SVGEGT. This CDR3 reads CASSYSQGYEQYF. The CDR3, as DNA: TGTGCCAGCAGTTACAGTCAGGGATACGAGCAGTACTTC.

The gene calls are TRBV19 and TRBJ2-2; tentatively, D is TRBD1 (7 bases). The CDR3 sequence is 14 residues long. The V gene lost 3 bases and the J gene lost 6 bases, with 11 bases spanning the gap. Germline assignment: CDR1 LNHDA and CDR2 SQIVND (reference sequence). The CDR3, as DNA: TGTGCCAGTAGTATTTCAGGGGGGTCCGGGGAGCTGTTTTTT. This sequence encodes CASSISGGSGELFF.

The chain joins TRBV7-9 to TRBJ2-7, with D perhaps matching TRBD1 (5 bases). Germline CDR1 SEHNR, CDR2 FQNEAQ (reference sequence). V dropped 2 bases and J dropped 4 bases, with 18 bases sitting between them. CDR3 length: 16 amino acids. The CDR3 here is CASSLKLSGPFYEQYF. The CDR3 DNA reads TGTGCCAGCAGCTTAAAGCTGTCAGGGCCATTTTACGAGCAGTACTTC.